The TCR beta chain described here comes from a study of T cells after yellow fever vaccination. Study-wide background: SMART-Seq v4 Ultra Low Input prepared libraries from low-cell fractions.

Whole-study findings and limits: The secondary response peaked faster, at day 5 versus 15, but was weaker.

CDR1 and CDR2 from the germline V gene are SGHDT and YYEEEE. V lost 6 bases and J 6 bases, leaving 19 bases between the germline ends. CDR3 length: 14 amino acids. This clonotype was counted a few times. The antigen remains unidentified. Template switching by 5'RACE produced TCR cDNA, adding a universal primer site and UMIs. One entry per CDR3 protein, called by TCRdb with MiXCR from the 5' RACE reads. The sample holds 500,000 to 650,000 distinct CDR3 sequences, 9% to 15% seen once. The sequencing used PBMCs, collected on the day of the yellow fever booster vaccination. The sequence came from a man aged 25 to 40 who received the YFV17D yellow fever vaccine. The chain recombines TRBV5-6 with TRBJ2-7; D is possibly TRBD2 (5 bases). CDR3 sequence reads: CASTPGISATEQYF. The CDR3 DNA sequence: TGTGCCAGCACCCCCGGGATTAGCGCGACCGAGCAGTACTTC.